This is a list of T cell receptor beta chains from one sample in a study of T cell responses to AZD1222 COVID-19 vaccine. Libraries were prepared by immunoSEQ multiplex PCR; TCRdb keeps only in-frame clonotypes and omits some of them. Among over 150,000 clones listed, about nine tenths were seen once. The sequenced sample was peripheral blood, obtained on day 0 of AZD1222 vaccination. The receptors stem from an adult in good health. CDR3s include the opening cysteine and the closing phenylalanine or tryptophan. The order of the fields is clone size, J gene, D gene, V gene, CDR3 DNA, CDR3 protein. D genes are given only for firm matches. Clone size is stated in some rows and not others, as once, few, many or a class when expanded.

>-|TRBJ2-7|TRBD2|TRBV30
TGTGCCTGGGGAAGACTAGCCTGGGGGGTGCAGTACTTC
CAWGRLAWGVQYF
>-|TRBJ2-1|-|TRBV30
TGTGCCTGGAGTGGGAATGAGCAGTTCTTC
CAWSGNEQFF
>-|TRBJ1-2|TRBD1|TRBV5-1
TGCGCCAGCAGCTTGGAGGGACAGCGGCCCGGCTACACCTTC
CASSLEGQRPGYTF
>-|TRBJ2-2|TRBD2|TRBV27
TGTGCCAGCACCCGTGGACTAGCTGGAACCGGGGAGCTGTTTTTT
CASTRGLAGTGELFF
>-|TRBJ2-7|TRBD1|TRBV7-2
TGTGCCAGCAGCTGGGGGACAGGGGGTCCCTACGAGCAGTACTTC
CASSWGTGGPYEQYF
>-|TRBJ1-2|TRBD1|TRBV9
TGTGCCAGCAGCGCCGGGTGGACAGGGGGCCTACTCAACTATGGCTACACCTTC
CASSAGWTGGLLNYGYTF
>-|TRBJ2-2|-|TRBV7-9
TGTGCCAGCAGGAGAAGGCTAACCGGGGAGCTGTTTTTT
CASRRRLTGELFF
>-|TRBJ1-5|-|TRBV19
TGTGCCAGTAGTCCCCAACGAAATCAGCCCCAGCATTTT
CASSPQRNQPQHF
>-|TRBJ1-1|-|TRBV19
TGTGCCAGTAGTATCTACAGATCCATGAACACTGAAGCTTTCTTT
CASSIYRSMNTEAFF
>-|TRBJ1-5|-|TRBV6-5
TGTGCCAGCACCCCCCGAGGGGGCAATCAGCCCCAGCATTTT
CASTPRGGNQPQHF
>-|TRBJ1-3|-|TRBV19
TGTGCCAGTAGTATGGGGCGCACCATATATTTT
CASSMGRTIYF
>-|TRBJ2-5|TRBD1|TRBV28
TGTGCCAGCAGGAAACCGGGACAGGGGACAGAGACCCAGTACTTC
CASRKPGQGTETQYF
>-|TRBJ2-7|TRBD1|TRBV5-6
TGTGCCAGCAGCGTCGACAGGGCTGGAACCAACTACGAGCAGTACTTC
CASSVDRAGTNYEQYF
>-|TRBJ2-2|TRBD1|TRBV4-1
TGCGCCAGCAGACAAACAGGGGCGAGGAGTAGCGGGGAGCTGTTTTTT
CASRQTGARSSGELFF
>-|TRBJ2-7|-|TRBV3-1/TRBV3-2
TGTGCCAGCAGCCAAGATTTGGCGGGACGGCAGTACTTC
CASSQDLAGRQYF
>-|TRBJ2-7|-|TRBV29-1
TGCAGCGTTGCACGGGAGTTCACCTACGAGCAGTACTTC
CSVAREFTYEQYF
>-|TRBJ1-6|TRBD1|TRBV9
TGTGCCAGCAGCTTGAGTAGGGACAGGGGTGGAAATGAACCCCTCCACTTT
CASSLSRDRGGNEPLHF
>few|TRBJ2-7|TRBD2|TRBV5-1
TGCGCCAGCAGCTTGGGGACTAGCGAACGGGGGTACTTC
CASSLGTSERGYF
>-|TRBJ1-4|-|TRBV5-1
TGCGCCAGCAGCTTTGAGGACGGCCTGAATGAAAAACTGTTTTTT
CASSFEDGLNEKLFF
>-|TRBJ1-3|TRBD1|TRBV7-2
TGTGCCAGCAGCTCCAGGGGGGCGGAGGGAAACACCATATATTTT
CASSSRGAEGNTIYF
>once|TRBJ1-5|-|TRBV5-1
TGCGCCAGCAGCTTGGGCGCAGTTTCTAGCAATCAGCCCCAGCATTTT
CASSLGAVSSNQPQHF
>-|TRBJ2-1|-|TRBV29-1
TGCAGCGTCCTAGGGGAGAGGAGAAATGAGCAGTTCTTC
CSVLGERRNEQFF